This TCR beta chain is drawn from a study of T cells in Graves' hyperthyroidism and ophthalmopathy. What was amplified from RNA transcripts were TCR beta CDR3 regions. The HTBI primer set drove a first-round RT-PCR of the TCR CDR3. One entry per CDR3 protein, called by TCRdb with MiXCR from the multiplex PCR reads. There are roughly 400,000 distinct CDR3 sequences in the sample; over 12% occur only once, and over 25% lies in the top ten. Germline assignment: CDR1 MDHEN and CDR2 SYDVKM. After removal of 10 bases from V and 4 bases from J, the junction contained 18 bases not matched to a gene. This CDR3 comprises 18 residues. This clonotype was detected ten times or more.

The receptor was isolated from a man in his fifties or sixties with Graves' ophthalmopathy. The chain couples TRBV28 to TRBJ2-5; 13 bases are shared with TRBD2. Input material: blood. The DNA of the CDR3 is TGTGCCACACTGCTTGGGGCACTAGCGGGAGGGCGGGCAGAGACCCAGTACTTC. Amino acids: CATLLGALAGGRAETQYF.